Listed below are T cell receptor beta chains from one sample, sequenced in a study of blood T cell repertoires in COVID-19. Profiled with immunoSEQ multiplex PCR; TCRdb holds only in-frame clones, not every one. The sample yields 200,000 to 250,000 clones, around 86% seen once. What was sequenced was peripheral blood. These receptors came from a woman aged 50 to 65 with COVID-19, enrolled during active disease. The CDR3 runs from the conserved cysteine through the conserved F or W.

cdr3_aa,v_call
CASPGQGLNTEAFF,TRBV21-1
CASSQPGVMNTEAFF,TRBV3-1/TRBV3-2
CATSDLSSGEQFF,TRBV24-1
CASNRGDFTDTQYF,TRBV19
CASSPRRGGYEQYF,TRBV9
CASRVYRGNSPLHF,TRBV2
CALSPLGLYGYTF,TRBV30
CASSQVPQSDTQYF,TRBV3-1/TRBV3-2
CASSIRGAPYEQYF,TRBV19
CASSPLGGGAGELFF,TRBV9
CASSESGEGTEAFF,TRBV10-1
CASSIRGGQETQYF,TRBV19
CASSSRRAALYGYTF,TRBV21-1
CASSDGGYGYTF,TRBV6-4
CASRIMENSPLHF,TRBV12-3/TRBV12-4
CATSSTDRGLSGTGELFF,TRBV24-1
CASSERAGRNEQFF,TRBV10-1
CASSPTTGGVSEAFF,TRBV5-1
CASSTPGTGGIISTDTQYF,TRBV5-5
CASSRTGNPYNEQFF,TRBV19
CASSLKGRAKNIQYF,TRBV13
CASTWGGEQYF,TRBV19
CASSVFDRGGTDTQYF,TRBV9
CASSLSWDSEAFF,TRBV27
CASSDTSREGYTF,TRBV9
CATSRETAGRSNQPQHF,TRBV15
CASSFPRAGVLEQFF,TRBV7-2
CASSSSKLTGLVKNEQFF,TRBV5-1
CASSETSGGTDTQYF,TRBV6-4
CASSEIGLGRVYGYTF,TRBV6-1
CASSLYQTGELFF,TRBV7-2
CASSEGQGRETQYF,TRBV19
CASSQGINRGLYGYTF,TRBV4-1
CASSPLLRTVSQEKLFF,TRBV9
CASSLGTYEQYF,TRBV12-3/TRBV12-4
CASTEGMDKNIQYF,TRBV2
CAIRKQGNQPQHF,TRBV10-3